These T cell receptor beta chains were read from a single sample in a study of blood T cell repertoires in COVID-19. TCRdb's copy holds only in-frame clones and misses some; the assay was immunoSEQ multiplex PCR. Of approximately 250,000 clones listed, 75% to 90% are singletons. Input material: peripheral blood. These receptors were obtained from a man aged 25-40 years with active or convalescent COVID-19. Each CDR3 is given with its conserved first and last residue. The D gene is left open where the match is weak. Clone sizes are given selectively: once, few, many, or a class where the clone is expanded.

CDR3 protein: CAWSVSTGSGNTIYF; CDR3 DNA: TGTGCCTGGAGTGTAAGTACAGGCTCTGGAAACACCATATATTTT; CDR3 length: 15; D gene: -; V gene: TRBV30; J gene: TRBJ1-3; clone size: -
CDR3 protein: CASSQGTSGGFHEQFF; CDR3 DNA: TGCGCCAGCAGCCAAGGTACTAGCGGGGGGTTCCATGAGCAGTTCTTC; CDR3 length: 16; D gene: TRBD2; V gene: TRBV4-1; J gene: TRBJ2-1; clone size: -
CDR3 protein: CASSRTGDENTGELFF; CDR3 DNA: TGTGCCAGCAGCCGTACAGGGGATGAGAACACCGGGGAGCTGTTTTTT; CDR3 length: 16; D gene: TRBD1; V gene: TRBV5-8; J gene: TRBJ2-2; clone size: -
CDR3 protein: CASSRDSPNQPQHF; CDR3 DNA: TGCGCCAGCAGCCGGGACAGCCCCAATCAGCCCCAGCATTTT; CDR3 length: 14; D gene: TRBD1; V gene: TRBV5-1; J gene: TRBJ1-5; clone size: -
CDR3 protein: CASSWGSGGAENEQFF; CDR3 DNA: TGTGCCAGCAGCTGGGGAAGCGGGGGAGCAGAAAATGAGCAGTTCTTC; CDR3 length: 16; D gene: -; V gene: TRBV12-1; J gene: TRBJ2-1; clone size: -
CDR3 protein: CASSQIGTANEKLFF; CDR3 DNA: TGCGCCAGCAGCCAGATCGGGACAGCTAATGAAAAACTGTTTTTT; CDR3 length: 15; D gene: TRBD1; V gene: TRBV4-3; J gene: TRBJ1-4; clone size: -
CDR3 protein: CASSPHRTGGGGNQPQHF; CDR3 DNA: TGTGCCAGCAGCCCCCACCGGACAGGGGGAGGTGGCAATCAGCCCCAGCATTTT; CDR3 length: 18; D gene: TRBD1; V gene: TRBV9; J gene: TRBJ1-5; clone size: -
CDR3 protein: CASSQDGSGGPYNEQFF; CDR3 DNA: TGCGCCAGCAGCCAAGATGGATCCGGGGGACCCTACAATGAGCAGTTCTTC; CDR3 length: 17; D gene: -; V gene: TRBV4-1; J gene: TRBJ2-1; clone size: -
CDR3 protein: CASSEGQGGAGPQHF; CDR3 DNA: TGTGCCAGCAGTGAGGGACAGGGGGGAGCGGGGCCCCAGCATTTT; CDR3 length: 15; D gene: TRBD1; V gene: TRBV6-1; J gene: TRBJ1-5; clone size: few
CDR3 protein: CAISAVDVAGNEQFF; CDR3 DNA: TGTGCCATCAGTGCCGTCGATGTCGCGGGCAATGAGCAGTTCTTC; CDR3 length: 15; D gene: -; V gene: TRBV10-3; J gene: TRBJ2-1; clone size: once
CDR3 protein: CAWNIGREGSPLHF; CDR3 DNA: TGTGCCTGGAACATCGGCAGGGAGGGATCACCCCTCCACTTT; CDR3 length: 14; D gene: -; V gene: TRBV30; J gene: TRBJ1-6; clone size: -
CDR3 protein: CASSSTVLAGTYEQYF; CDR3 DNA: TGTGCCAGCAGTTCCACCGTACTAGCGGGGACCTACGAGCAGTACTTC; CDR3 length: 16; D gene: TRBD2; V gene: TRBV6-2/TRBV6-3; J gene: TRBJ2-7; clone size: -
CDR3 protein: CASSLLRNTDTQYF; CDR3 DNA: TGTGCCAGCAGCTTACTCCGTAACACAGATACGCAGTATTTT; CDR3 length: 14; D gene: -; V gene: TRBV11-2; J gene: TRBJ2-3; clone size: -
CDR3 protein: CASSLVSSGGALDTQYF; CDR3 DNA: TGCGCCAGCAGCTTGGTGTCGAGCGGGGGGGCTCTAGATACGCAGTATTTT; CDR3 length: 17; D gene: TRBD2; V gene: TRBV5-1; J gene: TRBJ2-3; clone size: -
CDR3 protein: CASSLASRNEQFF; CDR3 DNA: TGTGCCAGCAGTTTAGCGTCTAGAAACGAGCAGTTCTTC; CDR3 length: 13; D gene: -; V gene: TRBV27; J gene: TRBJ2-1; clone size: -
CDR3 protein: CASSQGRGTPSGELFF; CDR3 DNA: TGCGCCAGCAGCCAAGGCCGCGGGACTCCCTCCGGGGAGCTGTTTTTT; CDR3 length: 16; D gene: -; V gene: TRBV4-3; J gene: TRBJ2-2; clone size: -
CDR3 protein: CASKPGGIYGYTF; CDR3 DNA: TGTGCCAGCAAGCCAGGGGGTATCTATGGCTACACCTTC; CDR3 length: 13; D gene: TRBD1; V gene: TRBV2; J gene: TRBJ1-2; clone size: -
CDR3 protein: CASTNPTVNTGELFF; CDR3 DNA: TGTGCCAGCACCAACCCAACAGTCAACACCGGGGAGCTGTTTTTT; CDR3 length: 15; D gene: -; V gene: TRBV7-3; J gene: TRBJ2-2; clone size: -
CDR3 protein: CASSIASESGVYVYYSNQPQHF; CDR3 DNA: TGTGCCAGTAGTATAGCTTCGGAATCGGGAGTTTATGTATATTATAGCAATCAGCCCCAGCATTTT; CDR3 length: 22; D gene: -; V gene: TRBV19; J gene: TRBJ1-5; clone size: -
CDR3 protein: CASSSAGPLGGYF; CDR3 DNA: TGTGCCAGCAGCTCCGCGGGGCCCTTGGGGGGGTACTTC; CDR3 length: 13; D gene: -; V gene: TRBV7-2; J gene: TRBJ2-7; clone size: -
CDR3 protein: CASSPATHNEQFF; CDR3 DNA: TGTGCCAGCAGCCCCGCTACCCACAATGAGCAGTTCTTC; CDR3 length: 13; D gene: -; V gene: TRBV5-6; J gene: TRBJ2-1; clone size: -
CDR3 protein: CASSLAAAYEQYF; CDR3 DNA: TGTGCCAGCAGCTTAGCGGCAGCCTACGAGCAGTACTTC; CDR3 length: 13; D gene: -; V gene: TRBV7-9; J gene: TRBJ2-7; clone size: -